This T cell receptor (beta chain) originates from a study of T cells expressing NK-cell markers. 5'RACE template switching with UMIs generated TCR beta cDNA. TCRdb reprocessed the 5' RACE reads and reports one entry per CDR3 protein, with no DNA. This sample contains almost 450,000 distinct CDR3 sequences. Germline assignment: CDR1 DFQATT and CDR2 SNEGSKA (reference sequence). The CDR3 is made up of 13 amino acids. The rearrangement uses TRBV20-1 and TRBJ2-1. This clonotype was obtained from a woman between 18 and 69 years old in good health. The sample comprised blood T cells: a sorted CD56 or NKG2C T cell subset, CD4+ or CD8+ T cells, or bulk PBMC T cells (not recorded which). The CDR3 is CSARVITSNEQFF.